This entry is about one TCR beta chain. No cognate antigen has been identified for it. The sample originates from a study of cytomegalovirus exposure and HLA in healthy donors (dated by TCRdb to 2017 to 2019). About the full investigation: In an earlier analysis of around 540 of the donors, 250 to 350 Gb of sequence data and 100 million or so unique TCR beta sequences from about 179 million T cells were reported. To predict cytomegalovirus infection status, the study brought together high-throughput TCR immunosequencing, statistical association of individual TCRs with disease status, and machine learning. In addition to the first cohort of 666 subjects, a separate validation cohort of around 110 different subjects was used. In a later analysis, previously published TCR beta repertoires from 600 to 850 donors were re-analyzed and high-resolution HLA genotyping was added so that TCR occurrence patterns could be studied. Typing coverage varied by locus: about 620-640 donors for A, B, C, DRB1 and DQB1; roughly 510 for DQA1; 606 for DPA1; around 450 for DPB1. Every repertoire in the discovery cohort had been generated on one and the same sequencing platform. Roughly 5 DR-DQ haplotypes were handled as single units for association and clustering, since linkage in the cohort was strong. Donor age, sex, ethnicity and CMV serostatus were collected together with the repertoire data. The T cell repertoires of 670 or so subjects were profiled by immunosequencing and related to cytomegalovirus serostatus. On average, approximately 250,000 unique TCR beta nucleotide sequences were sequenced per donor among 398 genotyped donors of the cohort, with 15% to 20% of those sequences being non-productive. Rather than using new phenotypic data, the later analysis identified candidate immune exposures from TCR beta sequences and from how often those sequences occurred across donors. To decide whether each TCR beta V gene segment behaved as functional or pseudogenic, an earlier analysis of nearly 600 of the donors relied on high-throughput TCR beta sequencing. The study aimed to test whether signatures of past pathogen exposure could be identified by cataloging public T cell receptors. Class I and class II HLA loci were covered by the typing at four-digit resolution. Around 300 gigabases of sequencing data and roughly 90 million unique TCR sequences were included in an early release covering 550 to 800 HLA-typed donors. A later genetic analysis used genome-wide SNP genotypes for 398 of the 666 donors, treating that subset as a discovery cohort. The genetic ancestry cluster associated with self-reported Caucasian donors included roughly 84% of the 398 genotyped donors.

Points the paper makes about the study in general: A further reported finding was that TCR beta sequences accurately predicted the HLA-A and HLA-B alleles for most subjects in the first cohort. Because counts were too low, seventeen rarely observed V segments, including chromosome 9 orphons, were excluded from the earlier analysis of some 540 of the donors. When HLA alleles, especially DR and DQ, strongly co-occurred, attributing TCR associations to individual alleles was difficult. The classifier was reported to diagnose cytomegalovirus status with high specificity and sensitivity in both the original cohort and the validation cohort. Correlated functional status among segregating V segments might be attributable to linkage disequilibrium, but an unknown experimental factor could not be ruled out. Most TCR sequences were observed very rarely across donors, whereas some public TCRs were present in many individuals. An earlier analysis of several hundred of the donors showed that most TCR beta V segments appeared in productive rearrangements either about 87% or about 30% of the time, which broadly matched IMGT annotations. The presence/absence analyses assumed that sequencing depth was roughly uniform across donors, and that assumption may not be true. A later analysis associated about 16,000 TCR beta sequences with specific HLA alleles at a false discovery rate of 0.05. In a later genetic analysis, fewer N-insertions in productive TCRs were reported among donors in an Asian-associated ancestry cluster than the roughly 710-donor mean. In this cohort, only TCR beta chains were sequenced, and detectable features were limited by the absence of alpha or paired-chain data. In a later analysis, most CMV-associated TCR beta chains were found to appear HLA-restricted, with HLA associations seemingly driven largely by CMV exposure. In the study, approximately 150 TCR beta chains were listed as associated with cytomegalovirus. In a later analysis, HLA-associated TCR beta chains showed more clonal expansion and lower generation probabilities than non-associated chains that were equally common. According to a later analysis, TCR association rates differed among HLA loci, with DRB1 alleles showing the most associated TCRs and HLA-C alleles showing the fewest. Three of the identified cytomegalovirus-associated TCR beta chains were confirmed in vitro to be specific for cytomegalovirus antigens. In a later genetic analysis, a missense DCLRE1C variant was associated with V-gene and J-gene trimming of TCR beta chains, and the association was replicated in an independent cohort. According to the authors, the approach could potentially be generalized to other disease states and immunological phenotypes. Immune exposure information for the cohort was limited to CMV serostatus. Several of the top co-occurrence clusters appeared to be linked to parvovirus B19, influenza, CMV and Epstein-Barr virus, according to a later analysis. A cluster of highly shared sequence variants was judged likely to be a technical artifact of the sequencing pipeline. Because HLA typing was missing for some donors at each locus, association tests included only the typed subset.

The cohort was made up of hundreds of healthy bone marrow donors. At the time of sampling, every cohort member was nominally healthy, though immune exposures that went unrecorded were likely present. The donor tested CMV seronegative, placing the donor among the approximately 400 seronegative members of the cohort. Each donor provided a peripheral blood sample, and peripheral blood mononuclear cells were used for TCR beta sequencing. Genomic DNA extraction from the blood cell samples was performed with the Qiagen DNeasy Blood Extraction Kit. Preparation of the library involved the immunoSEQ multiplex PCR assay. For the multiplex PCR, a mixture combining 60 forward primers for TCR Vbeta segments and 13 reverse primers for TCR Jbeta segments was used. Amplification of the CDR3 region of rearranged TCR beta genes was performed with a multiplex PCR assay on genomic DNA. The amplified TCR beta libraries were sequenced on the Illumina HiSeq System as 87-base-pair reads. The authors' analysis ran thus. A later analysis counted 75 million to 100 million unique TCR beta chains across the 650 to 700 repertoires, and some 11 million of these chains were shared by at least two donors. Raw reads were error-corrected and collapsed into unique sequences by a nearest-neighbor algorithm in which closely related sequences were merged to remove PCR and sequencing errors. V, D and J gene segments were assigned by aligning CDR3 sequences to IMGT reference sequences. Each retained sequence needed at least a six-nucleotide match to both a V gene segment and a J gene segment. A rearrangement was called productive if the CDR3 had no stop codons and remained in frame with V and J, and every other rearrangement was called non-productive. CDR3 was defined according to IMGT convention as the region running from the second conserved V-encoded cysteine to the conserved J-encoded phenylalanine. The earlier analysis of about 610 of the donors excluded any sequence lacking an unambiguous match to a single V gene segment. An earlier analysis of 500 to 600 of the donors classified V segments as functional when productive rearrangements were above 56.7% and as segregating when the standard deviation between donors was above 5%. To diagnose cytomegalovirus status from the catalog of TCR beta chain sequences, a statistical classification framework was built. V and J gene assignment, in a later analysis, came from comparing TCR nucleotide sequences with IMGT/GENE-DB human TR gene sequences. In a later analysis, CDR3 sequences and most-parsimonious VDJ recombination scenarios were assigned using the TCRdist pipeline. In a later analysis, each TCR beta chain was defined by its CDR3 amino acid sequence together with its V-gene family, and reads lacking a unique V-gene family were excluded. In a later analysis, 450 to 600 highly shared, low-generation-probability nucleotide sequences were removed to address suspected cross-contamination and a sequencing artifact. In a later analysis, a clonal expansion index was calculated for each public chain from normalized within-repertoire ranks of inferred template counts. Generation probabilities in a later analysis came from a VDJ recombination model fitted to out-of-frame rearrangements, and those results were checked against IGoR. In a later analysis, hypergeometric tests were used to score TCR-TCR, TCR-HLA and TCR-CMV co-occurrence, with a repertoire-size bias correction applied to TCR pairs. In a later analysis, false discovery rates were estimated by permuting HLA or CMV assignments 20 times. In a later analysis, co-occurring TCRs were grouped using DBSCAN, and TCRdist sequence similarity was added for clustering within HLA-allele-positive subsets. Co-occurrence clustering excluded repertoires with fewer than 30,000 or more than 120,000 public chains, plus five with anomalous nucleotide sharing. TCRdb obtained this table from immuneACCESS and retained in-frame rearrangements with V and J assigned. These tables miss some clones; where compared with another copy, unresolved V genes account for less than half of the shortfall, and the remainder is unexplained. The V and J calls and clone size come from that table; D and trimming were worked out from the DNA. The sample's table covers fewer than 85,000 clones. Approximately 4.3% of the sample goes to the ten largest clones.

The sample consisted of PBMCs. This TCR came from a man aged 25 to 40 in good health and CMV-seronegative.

CDR3 loop: CASSLKGNQETQYF. The nucleotides read TGTGCCAGCAGTTTGAAGGGGAACCAAGAGACCCAGTACTTC. Recombination linked TRBV27 to TRBJ2-5, and perhaps TRBD1 as D gene, on 5 matching bases. Spanning cysteine to phenylalanine, the CDR3 consists of 14 amino acids. The kept DNA is CDR3 alone, 42 bases in frame from the first base. V is shortened by 3 bases, J by 0 bases, and the region joining them spans 8 bases. Taken from the germline V gene (reference sequence), the CDR1 and CDR2 loops are MNHEY and SMNVEV.